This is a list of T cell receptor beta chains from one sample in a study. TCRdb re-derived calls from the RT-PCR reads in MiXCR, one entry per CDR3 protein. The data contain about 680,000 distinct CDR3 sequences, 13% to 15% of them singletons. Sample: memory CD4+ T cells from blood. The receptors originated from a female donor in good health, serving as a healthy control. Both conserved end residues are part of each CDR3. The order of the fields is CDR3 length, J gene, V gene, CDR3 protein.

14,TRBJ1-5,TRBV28,CASSLLIGGQPQHF
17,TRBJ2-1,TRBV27,CASSLSYTGRPSNEQFF
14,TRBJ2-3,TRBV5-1,CASSLGDDRDTQYF
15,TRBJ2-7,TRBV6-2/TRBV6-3,CASTRSLAGVYEQYF
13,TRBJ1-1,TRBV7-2,CASSLRGQGAAFF
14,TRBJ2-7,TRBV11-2,CASSLQIQTYEQYF
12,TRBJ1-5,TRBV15,CATSVPYQPQHF
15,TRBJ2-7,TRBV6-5,CASSYDGQSSYEQYF
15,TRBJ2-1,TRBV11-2,CASSRTRRTLTEQFF
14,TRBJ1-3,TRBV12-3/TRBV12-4,CASSFGRDGNTIYF
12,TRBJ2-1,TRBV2,CASMGQNNEQFF
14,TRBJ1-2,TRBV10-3,CAASPGHSTNGYTF
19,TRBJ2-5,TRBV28,CASSPSGTSGRSHQETQYF
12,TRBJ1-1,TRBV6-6,CASSSENTEAFF
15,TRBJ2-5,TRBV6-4,CASSEGAGGKETQYF
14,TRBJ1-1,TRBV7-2,CASSFSISNTEAFF
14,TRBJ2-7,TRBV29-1,CSVDSQGAPYEQYF
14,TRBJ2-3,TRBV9,CASSVEGLATTQYF
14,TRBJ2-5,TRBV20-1,CSASRPHGGETQYF
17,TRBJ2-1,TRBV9,CASSVAGRLASYNEQFF
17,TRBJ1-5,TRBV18,CASSDGTGGVGNQPQHF
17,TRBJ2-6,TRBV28,CASNPGQGLSGANVLTF
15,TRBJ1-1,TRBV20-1,CSARGPGQGNTEAFF
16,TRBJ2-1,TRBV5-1,CASSPEASGQNNEQFF
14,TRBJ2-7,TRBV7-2,CASSSRDRSYEQYF
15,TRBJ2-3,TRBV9,CASSPRQGRGDTQYF
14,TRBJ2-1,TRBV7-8,CASSQGGTYNEQFF
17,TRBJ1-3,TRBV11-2,CASSLKPQGNSGNTIYF
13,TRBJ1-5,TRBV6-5,CASSYSQGLAQHF
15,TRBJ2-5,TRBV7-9,CASSLVYEGQETQYF
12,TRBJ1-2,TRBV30,CAWSGWLGGYTF
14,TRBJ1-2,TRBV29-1,CSVEDVSGGYGYTF
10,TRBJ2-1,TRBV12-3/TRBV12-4,CASSLLVPFF
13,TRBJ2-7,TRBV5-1,CASSPQKAGEQYF
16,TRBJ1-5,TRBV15,CATSLGGRGDNQPQHF
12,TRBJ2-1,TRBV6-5,CASSRQNNEQFF
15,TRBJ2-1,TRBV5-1,CASSQQPRVDNEQFF
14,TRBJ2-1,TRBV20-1,CSARWTATPNEQFF
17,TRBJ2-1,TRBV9,CASSHLERDTAYNEQFF
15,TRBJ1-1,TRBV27,CASAPGGLVNTEAFF
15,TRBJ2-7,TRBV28,CASSSGQGDSYEQYF
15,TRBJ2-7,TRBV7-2,CASSSLAGAVGEQYF
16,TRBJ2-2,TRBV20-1,CSARDPLKGLTGELFF
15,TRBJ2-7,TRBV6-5,CASSTTSGDTYEQYF
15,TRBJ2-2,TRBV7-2,CASTPARTNTGELFF
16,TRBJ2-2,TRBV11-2,CASSLTGASLAGELFF
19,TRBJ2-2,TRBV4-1,CASSQVLLAGIPNTGELFF
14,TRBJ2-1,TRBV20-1,CSASGDGGYNEQFF
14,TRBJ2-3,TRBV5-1,CASSSGLPGDTQYF
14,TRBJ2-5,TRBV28,CASAVAGVGETQYF